This passage covers 5 T cell receptor beta chains from one sample sequenced in a study of identifying expanded T cells in peripheral blood. Clones were read by immunoSEQ multiplex PCR, and TCRdb kept only the in-frame ones, dropping some. The profile covers around 81,000 clones, with approximately 85% appearing a single time and 3.5% to 5.5% taken by the ten largest. What was sequenced was blood. The receptors derive from a person between 18 and 75 years old in good health.

V gene TRBV2 combines with J gene TRBJ2-5; D is perhaps TRBD2 (5 bases). Germline CDR1 reads SNHLY; CDR2 reads FYNNEI. Between the trimmed V and J ends, which lost 0 bases and 1 base, there was a span of 12 bases. This CDR3 has 16 amino acids. This CDR3 reads CASSEARASSQETQYF. In DNA, the CDR3 is TGTGCCAGCAGTGAAGCGCGGGCCAGCTCCCAAGAGACCCAGTACTTC.

This chain links TRBV7-2 with TRBJ1-3, with a tentative D call TRBD1 (6 bases). V gave up 5 bases and J gave up 0 bases, with 8 bases separating them. Germline V gives CDR1 SGHTA, CDR2 FQGNSA. CDR3 size: 14 residues. The DNA of the CDR3 is TGTGCCAGCAGCCTGGACAGCTCTGGAAACACCATATATTTT. Amino acid sequence: CASSLDSSGNTIYF.

V usage is TRBV21-1 and J usage is TRBJ1-2; TRBD1 is the table's D call and was not checked against the DNA. TRBV21-1 is annotated as a pseudogene. The CDR3 totals 13 residues. CDR3: CASSTAYRDGYTF. Written as DNA, the CDR3 is TGTGCCAGCAGCACGGCTTACAGGGATGGCTACACCTTC.

V and J are TRBV30 and TRBJ2-1, with unresolved D. With 5 bases removed from V and 1 base from J, the gap between germline ends came to 3 bases. This CDR3 contains 11 residues. Germline values: CDR1 GTSNPN, CDR2 SVGIG (reference sequence). This chain's CDR3 is CAWRSYNEQFF. The CDR3 DNA reads TGTGCCTGGCGTTCCTACAATGAGCAGTTCTTC.

This clone was detected only once. One end of the junction varies from germline; a read error may be responsible. The rearrangement joins TRBV5-3 to TRBJ2-1; 8 bases map to TRBD1. TRBV5-3 is noted as an ORF with a role that remains uncertain. CDR3 length equals 13 residues. The DNA for the CDR3 is TGTGCCAGCAGCTCGACAGGGGCGGATGAGCAGTTCTTC. Its translation is CASSSTGADEQFF.